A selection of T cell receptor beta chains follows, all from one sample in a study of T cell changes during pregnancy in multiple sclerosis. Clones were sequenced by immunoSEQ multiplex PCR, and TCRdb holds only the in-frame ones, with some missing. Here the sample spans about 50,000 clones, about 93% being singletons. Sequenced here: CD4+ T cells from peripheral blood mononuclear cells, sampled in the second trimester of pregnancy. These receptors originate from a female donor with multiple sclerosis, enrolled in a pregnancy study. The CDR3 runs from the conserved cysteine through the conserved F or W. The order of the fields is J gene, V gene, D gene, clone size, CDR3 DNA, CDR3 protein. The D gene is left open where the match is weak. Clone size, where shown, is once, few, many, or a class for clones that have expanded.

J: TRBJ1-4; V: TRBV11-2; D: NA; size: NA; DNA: TGTGCCAGCAGCTCTATCAGGAATAATGAAAAACTGTTTTTT; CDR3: CASSSIRNNEKLFF
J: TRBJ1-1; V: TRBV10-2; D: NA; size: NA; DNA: TGCGCCAGCAGTGATAGGCGGGCGGGTGGCACTGAAGCTTTCTTT; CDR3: CASSDRRAGGTEAFF
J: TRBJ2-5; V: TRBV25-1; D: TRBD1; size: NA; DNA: TGTGCCAGCACTCAGGGCAGGGGGCTAGGAGAGACCCAGTACTTC; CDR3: CASTQGRGLGETQYF
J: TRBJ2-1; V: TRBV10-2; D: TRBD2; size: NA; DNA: TGCGCCAGCCAAACTAGCGCGAGCTCCTACAATGAGCAGTTCTTC; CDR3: CASQTSASSYNEQFF
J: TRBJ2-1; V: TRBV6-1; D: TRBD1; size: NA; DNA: TGTGCCAGCAGGTCAGGGGGCTCCTACAATGAGCAGTTCTTC; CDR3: CASRSGGSYNEQFF
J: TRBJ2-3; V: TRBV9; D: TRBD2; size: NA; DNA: TGTGCCAGCAGCGTAGAAACTAGCGGGGGTTCAGATACGCAGTATTTT; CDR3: CASSVETSGGSDTQYF
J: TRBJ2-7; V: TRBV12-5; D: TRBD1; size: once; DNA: TGTGCTAGTGGTTTGACGGGGACAGGGGCTACCTACGAGCAGTACTTC; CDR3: CASGLTGTGATYEQYF
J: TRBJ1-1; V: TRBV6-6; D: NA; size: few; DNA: TGTGCCAGCAGTTACGGAGTCTTGAACACTGAAGCTTTCTTT; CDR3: CASSYGVLNTEAFF
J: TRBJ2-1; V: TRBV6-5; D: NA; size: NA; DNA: TGTGCCAGCAGCCCCGGGGAACGAGGGCAGTTCTTC; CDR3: CASSPGERGQFF
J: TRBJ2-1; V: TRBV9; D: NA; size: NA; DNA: TGTGCCAGCAGCGTAGGGGCCCTTAGCTCCTACAATGAGCAGTTCTTC; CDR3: CASSVGALSSYNEQFF
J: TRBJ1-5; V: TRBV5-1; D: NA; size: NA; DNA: TGCGCCAGCAGCTTGGGGCAGGATCAGCCCCAGCATTTT; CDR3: CASSLGQDQPQHF
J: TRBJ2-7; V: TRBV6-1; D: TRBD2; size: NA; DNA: TGTGCCAGCAGTGAACTAGCGGGCATTCCCTACGAGCAGTACTTC; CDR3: CASSELAGIPYEQYF
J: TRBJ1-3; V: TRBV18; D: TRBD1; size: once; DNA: TGTGCCAGCTCACCTACTGGACAGGGTCTTGGAAACACCATATATTTT; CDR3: CASSPTGQGLGNTIYF
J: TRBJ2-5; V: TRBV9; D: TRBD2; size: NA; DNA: TGTGCCAGCAGCGTAAATAGCGGGGGTAAAGAGACCCAGTACTTC; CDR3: CASSVNSGGKETQYF
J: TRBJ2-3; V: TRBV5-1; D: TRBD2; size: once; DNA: TGCGCCAGCAGCTTGGCTAGCGGATTCACAGATACGCAGTATTTT; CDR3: CASSLASGFTDTQYF
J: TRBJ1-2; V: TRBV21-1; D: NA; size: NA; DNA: TGTGCCAGCCCTTCCTCTGGCTACACCTTC; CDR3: CASPSSGYTF
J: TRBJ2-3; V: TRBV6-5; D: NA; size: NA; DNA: TGTGCCAGCAACCCCGGGACAATACACACAGATACGCAGTATTTT; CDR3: CASNPGTIHTDTQYF
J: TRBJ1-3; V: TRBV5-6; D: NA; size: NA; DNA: TGTGCCAGCAGCTTTGGAGTCCGGGACACCATATATTTT; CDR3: CASSFGVRDTIYF
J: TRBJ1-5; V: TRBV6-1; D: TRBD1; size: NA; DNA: TGTGCCAGCAGTGACAACCTACAGGGGTTTGGCAATCAGCCCCAGCATTTT; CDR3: CASSDNLQGFGNQPQHF
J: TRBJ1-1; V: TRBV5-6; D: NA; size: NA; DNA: TGTGCCAGCAGCGCTGACCGAGGGAGTGCAGTCGGAGCTTTCTTT; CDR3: CASSADRGSAVGAFF
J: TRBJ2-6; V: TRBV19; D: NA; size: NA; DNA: TGTGCCAGTAGCGTATACTCTGGGGCCAACGTCCTGACTTTC; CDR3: CASSVYSGANVLTF
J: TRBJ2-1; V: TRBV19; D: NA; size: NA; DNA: TGTGCCAGTAGTATTTACAGGGTAGGGGATGAGCAGTTCTTC; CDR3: CASSIYRVGDEQFF
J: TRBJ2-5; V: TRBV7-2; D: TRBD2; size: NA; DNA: TGTGCCAGCAGCTCGAGGGAGGGCACGGAGACCCAGTACTTC; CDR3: CASSSREGTETQYF
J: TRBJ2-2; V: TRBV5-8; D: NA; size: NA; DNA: TGTGCCAGCAGCTTGAGGATCGGGGGACCTTCGAACACCGGGGAGCTGTTTTTT; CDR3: CASSLRIGGPSNTGELFF
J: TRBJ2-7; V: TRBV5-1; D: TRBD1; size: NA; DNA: TGCGCCAGCAGCTTGGCGCCAGGGGGCATCTACGAGCAGTACTTC; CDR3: CASSLAPGGIYEQYF
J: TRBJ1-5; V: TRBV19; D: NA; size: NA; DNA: TGTGCCAGTAGTATTCAGGTCCATAGCAATCAGCCCCAGCATTTT; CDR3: CASSIQVHSNQPQHF
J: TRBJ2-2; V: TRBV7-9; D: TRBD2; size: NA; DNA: TGTGCCAGCAACGGCGGGGGGGCCATGTGGGGCACCGGGGAGCTGTTTTTT; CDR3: CASNGGGAMWGTGELFF
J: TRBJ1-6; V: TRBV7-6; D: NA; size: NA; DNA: TGTGCCAGCAGCGCCCGGAATTCACCCCTCCACTTT; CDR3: CASSARNSPLHF
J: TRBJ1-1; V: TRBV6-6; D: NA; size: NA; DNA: TGTGCCAGCAGTTCGGCGGGCGGGGGGCAAGGGACTGAAGCTTTCTTT; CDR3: CASSSAGGGQGTEAFF
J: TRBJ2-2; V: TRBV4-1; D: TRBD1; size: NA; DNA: TGCGCCAGCAGCCTGTCGGGACAGGGGACCGGGGAGCTGTTTTTT; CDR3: CASSLSGQGTGELFF
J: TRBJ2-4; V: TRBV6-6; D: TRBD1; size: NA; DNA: TGTGCCAGCAAGGACAGGGACAGAAACATTCAGTACTTC; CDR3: CASKDRDRNIQYF
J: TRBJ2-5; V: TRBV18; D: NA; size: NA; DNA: TGTGCCAGCTCACCACAGACTCGAGAGACCCAGTACTTC; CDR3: CASSPQTRETQYF
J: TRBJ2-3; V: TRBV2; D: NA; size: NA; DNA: TGTGCCAGCAATATGGGGTGGGGGGCAGATACGCAGTATTTT; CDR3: CASNMGWGADTQYF
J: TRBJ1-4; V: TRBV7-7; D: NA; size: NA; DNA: TGTGCTAGCAGCTTAGCGCCGGGGGAAAAACTGTTTTTT; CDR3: CASSLAPGEKLFF
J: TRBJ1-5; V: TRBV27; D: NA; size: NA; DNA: TGTGCCAGCCGGGGGGGCTCCATGAGCAATCAGCCCCAGCATTTT; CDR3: CASRGGSMSNQPQHF
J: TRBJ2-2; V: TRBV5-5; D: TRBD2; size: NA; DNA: TGTGCCAGCAGCTTTTATGCGGGGGGGAACACCGGGGAGCTGTTTTTT; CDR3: CASSFYAGGNTGELFF
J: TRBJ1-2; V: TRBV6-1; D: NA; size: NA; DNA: TGTGCCAGCAGTGAACCGGGGGGAATGGCAGGGACTCCTTATGGCTACACCTTC; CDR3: CASSEPGGMAGTPYGYTF
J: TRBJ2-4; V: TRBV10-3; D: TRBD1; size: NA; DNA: TGTGCCATCAGTGAGGGACAGGCAACAGCCAAAAACATTCAGTACTTC; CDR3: CAISEGQATAKNIQYF
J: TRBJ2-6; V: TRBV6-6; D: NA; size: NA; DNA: TGTGCCAGCACCCTGGGCCTGGCTTCTGGGGCCAACGTCCTGACTTTC; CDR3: CASTLGLASGANVLTF
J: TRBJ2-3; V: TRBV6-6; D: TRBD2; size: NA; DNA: TGTGCCAGCAGCGAGACTAGCGGGGGGTTTTATCCGCAGTATTTT; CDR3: CASSETSGGFYPQYF
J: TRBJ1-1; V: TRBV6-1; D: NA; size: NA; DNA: TGTGCCAGCAGTGAAGGCAGAAACACTGAAGCTTTCTTT; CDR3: CASSEGRNTEAFF
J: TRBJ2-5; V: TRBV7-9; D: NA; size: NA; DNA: TGTGCCAGCAGCAGGGGAAGCCAAGAGACCCAGTACTTC; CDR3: CASSRGSQETQYF
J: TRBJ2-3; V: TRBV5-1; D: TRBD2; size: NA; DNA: TGCGCCAGCAGCGCCTCAGCTAGCGGGGGAAGTGGAGATACGCAGTATTTT; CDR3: CASSASASGGSGDTQYF
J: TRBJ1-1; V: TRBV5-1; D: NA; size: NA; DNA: TGCGCCAGCAGCCCCTCACGGGATTCGAACACTGAAGCTTTCTTT; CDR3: CASSPSRDSNTEAFF
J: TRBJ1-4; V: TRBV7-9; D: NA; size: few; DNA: TGTGCCAGCAGCCCGAAAGGCGGGGGAGGCGAAAAACTGTTTTTT; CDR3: CASSPKGGGGEKLFF
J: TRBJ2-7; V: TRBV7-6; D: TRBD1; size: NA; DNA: TGTGCCAGCAGCCGGGACAGGTCAAGCGAGCAGTACTTC; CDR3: CASSRDRSSEQYF
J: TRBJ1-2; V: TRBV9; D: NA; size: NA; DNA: TGTGCCAGCAGCACCCCCGGGGTGGCCTATGGCTACACCTTC; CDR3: CASSTPGVAYGYTF
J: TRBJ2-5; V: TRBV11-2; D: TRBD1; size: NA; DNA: TGTGCCAGCAGCCCGCGGACAGGGGAACAGGAGACCCAGTACTTC; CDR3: CASSPRTGEQETQYF
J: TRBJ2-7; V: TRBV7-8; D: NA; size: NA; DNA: TGTGCCACCTCGGCCGGGACTTACTACGAGCAGTACTTC; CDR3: CATSAGTYYEQYF
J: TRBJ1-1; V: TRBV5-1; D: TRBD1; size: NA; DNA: TGCGCCAGCAGCTTGACCACTCTCCCAGGGGGCGCGGGGACTGAAGCTTTCTTT; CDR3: CASSLTTLPGGAGTEAFF
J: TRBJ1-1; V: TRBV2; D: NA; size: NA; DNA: TGTGCCAGCAGTGAAGCGCTTTCGGTTTCGAACACTGAAGCTTTCTTT; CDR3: CASSEALSVSNTEAFF
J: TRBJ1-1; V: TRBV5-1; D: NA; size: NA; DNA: TGCGCCAGCAGCTTGGTACCCTCGGAGGACAGCCTGAACACTGAAGCTTTCTTT; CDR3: CASSLVPSEDSLNTEAFF
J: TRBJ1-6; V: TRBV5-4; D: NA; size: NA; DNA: TGTGCCAGCAGTGGGACTGATCTATCACCCCTCCACTTT; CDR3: CASSGTDLSPLHF
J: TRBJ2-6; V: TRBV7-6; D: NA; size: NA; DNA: TGTGCCAGCAGCTTAGTGAGGGGGTCTGGGGCCAACGTCCTGACTTTC; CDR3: CASSLVRGSGANVLTF